This T cell receptor (beta chain) was documented in a study of shared clonotypes between healthy human individuals. The junction had 11 bases not matched to a gene; V was cut back by 0 bases and J by 2 bases. CDR3 length equals 17 residues. Germline-derived CDR1 and CDR2 are SGHNT and YYREEE (reference sequence). The sample holds one count of this clone. Subsets obtained from CD4+ cells comprised CD45RA+ naive and CD45RA-negative memory cells. At the deep level, the assay was run. How the authors handled the data: Junction-only sequences without quality scores were provided by ImmunoSEQ, so filtering was different. This table comes from immunoSEQ multiplex PCR, and its TCRdb copy is limited to in-frame clones, with some not included. For V, J and clone size, that table is used; D and trimming come from the DNA. The top ten clones hold about 0.41% of a sample with approximately 2.1 million clones, 93% of them seen once.

The V and J genes are TRBV5-4 and TRBJ2-7; TRBD2 matches 7 bases. The sequence came from a man aged 18 to 29 in good health. Some clones in this sample may be carry-over from other donors' samples. The sequencing sample was made of naive CD4+ T cells from PBMCs. Noted subset: CD45RA+ positively selected. The CDR3 reads CASSLGGLAGVTYEQYF. Here the CDR3 DNA reads TGTGCCAGCAGCTTGGGGGGCCTGGCGGGAGTAACCTACGAGCAGTACTTC.